What follows describes a single TCR beta chain. This sample is drawn from a study of blood T cell repertoires in COVID-19. Study context: Both acute and convalescent COVID-19 samples were obtained from the United States, Italy and Spain.

Per the original data handling: From reference gene primer amplification, estimates of nucleated cell counts were derived. Libraries were prepared by immunoSEQ multiplex PCR; TCRdb keeps only in-frame clonotypes and omits some of them. V, J and clone size are those of that table, while D and trimming were read from the DNA. The sample contains roughly 260,000 clones, 91% of which appear only once. Sequences were obtained from peripheral blood. This receptor was obtained from a young adult with COVID-19, enrolled during active disease.

Here the CDR3 reads CASSLARGPDTQYF. Here the CDR3 DNA reads TGTGCCAGCAGTTTGGCCAGGGGCCCCGATACGCAGTATTTT. The gene calls are TRBV27 and TRBJ2-3; D is possibly TRBD1 (6 bases). The length of the CDR3 is 14 residues. The V end was cut by 3 bases, the J end by 6 bases, with 13 bases between. Germline lookup yields CDR1 MNHEY and CDR2 SMNVEV (reference sequence).